This T cell receptor beta chain stems from a study of cytomegalovirus exposure and HLA in healthy donors. The germline V gene has CDR1 MNHEY and CDR2 SVGAGI. The CDR3 length is 16 residues. Trimming removed 0 bases from V and 5 bases from J, with 13 bases in between. A remark on this clone: Its specificity is unknown.

Study-level findings and limits: Most likely, a cluster of highly shared sequence variants arose as a sequencing artifact.

With 60 Vbeta and 13 Jbeta primers, the PCR was carried out. Measured with immunoSEQ multiplex PCR; TCRdb has only the in-frame clones, and not every one. This table has around 150,000 clones, 80% to 90% appearing once. Sequenced sample: PBMCs. The chain carries TRBV6-5 and TRBJ2-2, with TRBD2 as a possible D gene (6 bases). This TCR came from a man between 18 and 29 years old in good health and CMV-seropositive. The CDR3 loop is CASSYSSRGSTGELFF. The CDR3 DNA reads TGTGCCAGCAGTTACTCGAGTCGGGGGAGTACCGGGGAGCTGTTTTTT.